The rows below give T cell receptor beta chains drawn from one sample of a study of beta chain features in type 1 diabetes. Profiling relied on immunoSEQ multiplex PCR, and the TCRdb table lists in-frame clones only, not all of them. The sample has under 850,000 clones, roughly 12% seen once; the top ten hold 0.022%. Sequencing was carried out using naive CD4+ T cells from blood. The receptors were gathered from a man aged 18 to 30 with type 1 diabetes. The CDR3 runs from the conserved cysteine through the conserved F or W. D genes are given only for firm matches. Clone size is not always given. Where it is, it says once, few, many or a class for expanded clones.

j_gene: TRBJ2-3; abundance: NA; d_gene: NA; v_gene: TRBV5-4; CDR3nt: TGTGCCAGCAGTGGACCGGGGGAGAGCACAGATACGCAGTATTTT; CDR3aa: CASSGPGESTDTQYF
j_gene: TRBJ1-2; abundance: NA; d_gene: NA; v_gene: TRBV28; CDR3nt: TGTGCCAGCAGCCCCGCTAACTATGGCTACACCTTC; CDR3aa: CASSPANYGYTF
j_gene: TRBJ2-7; abundance: NA; d_gene: TRBD1; v_gene: TRBV30; CDR3nt: TGTGCCTGTCACAGGGGGCTCGAGCAGTACTTC; CDR3aa: CACHRGLEQYF
j_gene: TRBJ1-5; abundance: NA; d_gene: NA; v_gene: TRBV18; CDR3nt: TGTGCCAGCTCACCTGGTGAGGGCACCAATCAGCCCCAGCATTTT; CDR3aa: CASSPGEGTNQPQHF
j_gene: TRBJ2-2; abundance: few; d_gene: NA; v_gene: TRBV30; CDR3nt: TGTGCTTTGGGACGAGGGGTTGGGAACACCGGGGAGCTGTTTTTT; CDR3aa: CALGRGVGNTGELFF
j_gene: TRBJ2-3; abundance: few; d_gene: NA; v_gene: TRBV5-4; CDR3nt: TGTGCCAGCAGCTTGGGTGGAGATGCGGCAGATACGCAGTATTTT; CDR3aa: CASSLGGDAADTQYF
j_gene: TRBJ1-5; abundance: NA; d_gene: NA; v_gene: TRBV2; CDR3nt: TGTGCCAGCGGGGGGCAGGGGCTTGCTCAGCCCCAGCATTTT; CDR3aa: CASGGQGLAQPQHF
j_gene: TRBJ1-4; abundance: NA; d_gene: NA; v_gene: TRBV6-5; CDR3nt: TGTGCCAGCAGCCGAGAACGGTACCAGAATGAAAAACTGTTTTTT; CDR3aa: CASSRERYQNEKLFF
j_gene: TRBJ2-1; abundance: NA; d_gene: NA; v_gene: TRBV6-6; CDR3nt: TGTGCCAGCAGTTCCGAGCGGAGCTCCTACAATGAGCAGTTCTTC; CDR3aa: CASSSERSSYNEQFF
j_gene: TRBJ1-3; abundance: NA; d_gene: NA; v_gene: TRBV5-1; CDR3nt: TGCGCCAGCAGCCCGGCTAACTCTGGAAACACCATATATTTT; CDR3aa: CASSPANSGNTIYF
j_gene: TRBJ2-2; abundance: few; d_gene: NA; v_gene: TRBV6-5; CDR3nt: TGTGCCAGGGGCCGGGCCCCCCAAAACACCGGGGAGCTGTTTTTT; CDR3aa: CARGRAPQNTGELFF
j_gene: TRBJ1-2; abundance: NA; d_gene: TRBD1; v_gene: TRBV7-9; CDR3nt: TGTGCCAGCAGCGGGTGGGACAGGTCACTCTACGGCTACACCTTC; CDR3aa: CASSGWDRSLYGYTF
j_gene: TRBJ1-5; abundance: few; d_gene: NA; v_gene: TRBV7-9; CDR3nt: TGTGCCAGCAGCTCGGTGAATAGCAATCAGCCCCAGCATTTT; CDR3aa: CASSSVNSNQPQHF
j_gene: TRBJ1-1; abundance: few; d_gene: NA; v_gene: TRBV28; CDR3nt: TGTGCCAGCATTAGGTTTTTAAGCGGGAACACTGAAGCTTTCTTT; CDR3aa: CASIRFLSGNTEAFF
j_gene: TRBJ2-5; abundance: NA; d_gene: TRBD1; v_gene: TRBV7-3; CDR3nt: TGTGCCAGCAGTCAACAGACAGGGGCGCGAGAGACCCAGTACTTC; CDR3aa: CASSQQTGARETQYF
j_gene: TRBJ2-7; abundance: few; d_gene: TRBD2; v_gene: TRBV30; CDR3nt: TGTGCCTGGAGTCCCACTAGCGTCTCCTACGAGCAGTACTTC; CDR3aa: CAWSPTSVSYEQYF
j_gene: TRBJ2-1; abundance: few; d_gene: TRBD2; v_gene: TRBV7-2; CDR3nt: TGTGCCAGCAGCCTAGCGGGGGTCGGTGACAATGAGCAGTTCTTC; CDR3aa: CASSLAGVGDNEQFF
j_gene: TRBJ2-1; abundance: NA; d_gene: TRBD1; v_gene: TRBV6-5; CDR3nt: TGTGCCAGCAGCCCTGGGGACAGCTCCTACAATGAGCAGTTCTTC; CDR3aa: CASSPGDSSYNEQFF
j_gene: TRBJ2-6; abundance: few; d_gene: NA; v_gene: TRBV6-4; CDR3nt: TGTGCCAGCAGTGAGGGGACCAACGTCCTGACTTTC; CDR3aa: CASSEGTNVLTF
j_gene: TRBJ1-2; abundance: NA; d_gene: NA; v_gene: TRBV6-6; CDR3nt: TGTGCCAGCACCCCGCGAGGGGACACCGGAGGGTATGGCTACACCTTC; CDR3aa: CASTPRGDTGGYGYTF
j_gene: TRBJ2-5; abundance: NA; d_gene: NA; v_gene: TRBV12-5; CDR3nt: TGTGCCCCCTGGGACGTCCAAGAGACCCAGTACTTC; CDR3aa: CAPWDVQETQYF
j_gene: TRBJ2-1; abundance: few; d_gene: NA; v_gene: TRBV4-1; CDR3nt: TGCGCCAGCAGCGACCGACGGTACAATGAGCAGTTCTTC; CDR3aa: CASSDRRYNEQFF
j_gene: TRBJ2-7; abundance: NA; d_gene: NA; v_gene: TRBV6-1; CDR3nt: TGTGCCAGCAGCCCTACTCTGAGCTCCTACGAGCAGTACTTC; CDR3aa: CASSPTLSSYEQYF